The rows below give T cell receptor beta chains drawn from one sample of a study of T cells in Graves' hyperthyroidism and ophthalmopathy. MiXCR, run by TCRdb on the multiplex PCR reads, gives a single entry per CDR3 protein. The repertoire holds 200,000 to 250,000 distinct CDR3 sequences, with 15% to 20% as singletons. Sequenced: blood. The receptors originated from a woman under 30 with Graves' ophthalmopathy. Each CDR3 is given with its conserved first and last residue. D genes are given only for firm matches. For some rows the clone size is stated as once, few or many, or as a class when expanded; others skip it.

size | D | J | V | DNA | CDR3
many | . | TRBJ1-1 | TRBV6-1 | TGTGCCAGCAGAGGAGGGGGGGGCACTGAAGCTTTCTTT | CASRGGGGTEAFF
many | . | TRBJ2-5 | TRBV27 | TGTGCCAGCAGTTCGTGGACAGATCAAGAGACCCAGTACTTC | CASSSWTDQETQYF
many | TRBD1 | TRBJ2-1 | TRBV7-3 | TGTGCCAGCAGCTCCTACAGGGGCAATGAGCAGTTCTTC | CASSSYRGNEQFF
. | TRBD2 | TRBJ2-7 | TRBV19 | TGTGCCAGTAGTATAGGAGCGGGAGCACACGAGCAGTACTTC | CASSIGAGAHEQYF
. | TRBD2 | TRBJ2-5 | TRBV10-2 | TGCGCCAGTTCCCTCGGGACTAGCGTCCCAACGTCCCAGTACTTC | CASSLGTSVPTSQYF
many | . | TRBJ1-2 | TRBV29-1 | TGCAGCGTTGAAAGGGCGGCAGGGGCTGACTATGGCTACACCTTC | CSVERAAGADYGYTF
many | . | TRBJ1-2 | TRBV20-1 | TGCAGTGCTGACACAGGGAGGGTCTATGGCTACACCTTC | CSADTGRVYGYTF
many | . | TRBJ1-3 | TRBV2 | TGTGCCAGCAGCCCCCGGTCCAAAGGGTTTGGTCGAAACACCATATATTTT | CASSPRSKGFGRNTIYF
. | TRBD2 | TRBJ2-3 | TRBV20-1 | TGCAGTGCCCTGATAGCGGGAGTAGATACGCAGTATTTT | CSALIAGVDTQYF
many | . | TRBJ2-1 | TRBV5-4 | TGTGCCAGCTCTCGAGACAAGGGCCCGTGGGAGCAGTTCTTC | CASSRDKGPWEQFF
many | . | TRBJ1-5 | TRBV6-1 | TGTGCCAGCAGGTACGGGACGCAGGGAGTCCAGCCCCAGCATTTT | CASRYGTQGVQPQHF
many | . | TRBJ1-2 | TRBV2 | TGTGCCAGCAGTGAGGGGGAGGTGGACTATGGCTACACCTTC | CASSEGEVDYGYTF
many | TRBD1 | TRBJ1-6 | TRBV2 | TGTGCCAGCAGTGTGACAGGGGGCTATAATTCACCCCTCCACTTT | CASSVTGGYNSPLHF
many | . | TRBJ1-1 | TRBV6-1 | TGTGCCAGCAGTGGTGGGGGCGCGGGCACTGAAGCTTTCTTT | CASSGGGAGTEAFF
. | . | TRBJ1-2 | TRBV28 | TGTGCCAGCAGTAGGCACAGGGAGATGAGTGGCTACACCTTC | CASSRHREMSGYTF
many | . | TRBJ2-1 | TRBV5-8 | TGTGCCAGCCCGACCGCGTGGCCCGGGCCGGCTCCGGAGGACAATGAGCAGTTCTTC | CASPTAWPGPAPEDNEQFF
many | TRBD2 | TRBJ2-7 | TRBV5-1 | TGCGCCAGCAGCTTTACGACTAGCGACCCCCTCGAGCAGTACTTC | CASSFTTSDPLEQYF
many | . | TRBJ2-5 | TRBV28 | TGTGCCAGCGGGGGGAACCAAGAGACCCAGTACTTC | CASGGNQETQYF
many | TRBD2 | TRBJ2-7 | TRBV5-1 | TGCGCCAGCAGCAAGGGACTAGCCTACGAGCAGTACTTC | CASSKGLAYEQYF
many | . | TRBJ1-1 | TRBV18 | TGTGCCAGCTCACTAAGTTCCGGGAACACTGAAGCTTTCTTT | CASSLSSGNTEAFF
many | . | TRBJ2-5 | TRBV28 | TGTGCCAGCAGTTTCGGGGTTAGTCGAGAGACCCAGTACTTC | CASSFGVSRETQYF
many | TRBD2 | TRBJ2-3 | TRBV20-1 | TGCAGTGCCACGACTAGCGGGGGACTCACAGATACGCAGTATTTT | CSATTSGGLTDTQYF
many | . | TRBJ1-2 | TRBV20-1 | TGCAGTGCTACAGGGAAGGGCTACACCTTC | CSATGKGYTF
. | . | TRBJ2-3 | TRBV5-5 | TGTGCCAGCAGCAAGGGGGGGCCCTCGGAAGATACGCAGTATTTT | CASSKGGPSEDTQYF
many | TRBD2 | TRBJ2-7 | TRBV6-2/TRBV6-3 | TGTGCCAGCAAACTACTAGCGGCCTACGAGCAGTACTTC | CASKLLAAYEQYF
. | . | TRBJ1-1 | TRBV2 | TGTGCCAGCAGTCGGAACAAGAACACTGAAGCTTTCTTT | CASSRNKNTEAFF
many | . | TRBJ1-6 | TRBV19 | TGTGCCAGTACGGGACCAAGCTCCTATAATTCACCCCTCCACTTT | CASTGPSSYNSPLHF
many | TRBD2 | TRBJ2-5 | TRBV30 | TGTGCCTGGAGTGCGGGGACTAGCGGGAGGGCCACAGAGACCCAGTACTTC | CAWSAGTSGRATETQYF
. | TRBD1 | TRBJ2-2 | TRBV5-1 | TGCGCCAGCAGCTTTCTCGGGGGACAGGGCGGGGAGCTGTTTTTT | CASSFLGGQGGELFF
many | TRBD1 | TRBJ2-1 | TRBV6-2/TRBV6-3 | TGTGCCACCGGGCCGGGACAGGGGGCCTATGAGCAGTTCTTC | CATGPGQGAYEQFF
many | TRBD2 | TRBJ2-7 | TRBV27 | TGTGCCAGCAGGATTACCCTGGGGGGAGGGCTTTACGAGCAGTACTTC | CASRITLGGGLYEQYF
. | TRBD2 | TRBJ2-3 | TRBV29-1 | TGCAGCGTCTCCTACCCCGGGACTAGCGGGAGGGCAGATACGCAGTATTTT | CSVSYPGTSGRADTQYF
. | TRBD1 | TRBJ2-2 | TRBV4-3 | TGCGCCAGCAGCCAAGTGATTGGGACAGCCGGGGAGCTGTTTTTT | CASSQVIGTAGELFF
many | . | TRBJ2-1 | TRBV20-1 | TGCAGTGCTCTGGGGGCGGGGGCCCCTGACAATGAGCAGTTCTTC | CSALGAGAPDNEQFF
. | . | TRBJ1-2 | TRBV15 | TGTGCCACCAGCAAGGACAGATATGGCTACACCTTC | CATSKDRYGYTF
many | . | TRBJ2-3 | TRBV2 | TGTGCCAGCAGCTACCGCGGCACAGATACGCAGTATTTT | CASSYRGTDTQYF
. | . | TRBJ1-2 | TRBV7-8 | TGTGCCAGCAGCCTTCGAAGTCCAGGGTACGACTATGGCTACACCTTC | CASSLRSPGYDYGYTF
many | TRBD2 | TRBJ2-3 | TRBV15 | TGTGCCACCAGCAGAGATAGGCTAGCGGGAGCCGCAGATACGCAGTATTTT | CATSRDRLAGAADTQYF
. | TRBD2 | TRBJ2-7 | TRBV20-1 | TGCAGTGCTAGACCCGGGACTAGCGGGGGGGACGAGCAGTACTTC | CSARPGTSGGDEQYF
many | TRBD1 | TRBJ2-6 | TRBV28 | TGTGCCAGCATGGACAGGAAGGCTGGGGCCTCTGGGGCCAACGTCCTGACTTTC | CASMDRKAGASGANVLTF
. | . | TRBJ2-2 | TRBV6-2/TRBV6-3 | TGTGCCAGCAGTTCCGGTTTCACGAACACCGGGGAGCTGTTTTTT | CASSSGFTNTGELFF
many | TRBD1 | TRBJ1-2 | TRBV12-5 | TGTGCTAGTGGTTTCACCCCGGGACAGCAGACGGTCCACTATGGCTACACCTTC | CASGFTPGQQTVHYGYTF
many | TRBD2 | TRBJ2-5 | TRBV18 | TGTGCCAGCTCACCGGTTATCGGGACTAGCGGGGAAGAGACCCAGTACTTC | CASSPVIGTSGEETQYF
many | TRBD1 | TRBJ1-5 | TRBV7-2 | TGTGCCAGCAGCTTAAGGGGGGGACAGGGGGCGGGTCAGCCCCAGCATTTT | CASSLRGGQGAGQPQHF
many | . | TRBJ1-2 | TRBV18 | TGTGCCAGCTCACCCGTAAGGGTCCAAGGTGACTATGGCTACACCTTC | CASSPVRVQGDYGYTF
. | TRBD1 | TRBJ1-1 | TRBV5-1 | TGCGCCAGCGGGCCGGCAGGGGGCATTGACACTGAAGCTTTCTTT | CASGPAGGIDTEAFF
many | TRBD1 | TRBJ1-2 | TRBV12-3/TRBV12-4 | TGTGCCAGCAGTTTCAGGGGGACTCTTCATGGCTACACCTTC | CASSFRGTLHGYTF